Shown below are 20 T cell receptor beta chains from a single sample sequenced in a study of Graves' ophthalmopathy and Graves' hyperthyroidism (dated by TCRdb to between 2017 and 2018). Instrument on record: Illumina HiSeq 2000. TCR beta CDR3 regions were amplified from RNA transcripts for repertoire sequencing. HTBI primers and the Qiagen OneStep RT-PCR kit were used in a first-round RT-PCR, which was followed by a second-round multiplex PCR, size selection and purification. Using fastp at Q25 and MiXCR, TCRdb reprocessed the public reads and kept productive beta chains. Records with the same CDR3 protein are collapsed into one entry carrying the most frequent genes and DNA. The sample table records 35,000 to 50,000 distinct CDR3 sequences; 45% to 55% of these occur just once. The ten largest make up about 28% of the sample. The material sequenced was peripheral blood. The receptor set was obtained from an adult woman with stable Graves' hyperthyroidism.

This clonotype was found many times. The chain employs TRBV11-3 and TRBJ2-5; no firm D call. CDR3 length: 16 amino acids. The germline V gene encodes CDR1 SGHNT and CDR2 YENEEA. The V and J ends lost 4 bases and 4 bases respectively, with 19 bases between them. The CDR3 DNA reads TGTGCCAGCAGCTCGCCATTCGACGCCCTGCGAGAGACCCAGTACTTC. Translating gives CASSSPFDALRETQYF.

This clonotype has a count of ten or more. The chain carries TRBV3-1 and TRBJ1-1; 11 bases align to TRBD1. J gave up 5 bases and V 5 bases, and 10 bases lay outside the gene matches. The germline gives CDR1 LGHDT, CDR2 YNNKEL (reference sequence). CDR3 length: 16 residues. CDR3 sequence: CASSSFGQGAWTEAFF. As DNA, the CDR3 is TGTGCCAGCAGCTCTTTCGGACAGGGGGCTTGGACTGAAGCTTTCTTT. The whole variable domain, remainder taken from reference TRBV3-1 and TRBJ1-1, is DTAVSQTPKYLVTQMGNDKSIKCEQNLGHDTMYWYKQDSKKFLKIMFSYNNKELIINETVPNRFSPKSPDKAHLNLHINSLELGDSAVYFCASSSFGQGAWTEAFFGQGTRLTVV.

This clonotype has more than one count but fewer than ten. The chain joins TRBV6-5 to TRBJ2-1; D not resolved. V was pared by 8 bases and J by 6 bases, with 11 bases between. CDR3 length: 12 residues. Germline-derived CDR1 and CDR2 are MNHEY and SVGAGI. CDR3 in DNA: TGTGCCAGCGAAACCCAGGCCAATGAGCAGTTCTTC. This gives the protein CASETQANEQFF.

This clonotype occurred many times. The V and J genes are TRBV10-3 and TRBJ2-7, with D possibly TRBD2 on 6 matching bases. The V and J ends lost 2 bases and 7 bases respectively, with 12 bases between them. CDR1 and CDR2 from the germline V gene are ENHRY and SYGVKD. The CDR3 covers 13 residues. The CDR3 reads CAISEPGGREQYF. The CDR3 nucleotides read TGTGCCATCAGTGAGCCCGGGGGTAGGGAGCAGTACTTC.

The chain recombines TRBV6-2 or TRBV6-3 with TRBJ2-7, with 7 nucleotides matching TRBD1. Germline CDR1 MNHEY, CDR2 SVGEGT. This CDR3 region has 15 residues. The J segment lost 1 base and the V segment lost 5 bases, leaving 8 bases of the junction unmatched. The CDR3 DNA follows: TGTGCCAGCAGTAGACCGGGACAGCTGTCCTACGAGCAGTACTTC. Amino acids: CASSRPGQLSYEQYF.

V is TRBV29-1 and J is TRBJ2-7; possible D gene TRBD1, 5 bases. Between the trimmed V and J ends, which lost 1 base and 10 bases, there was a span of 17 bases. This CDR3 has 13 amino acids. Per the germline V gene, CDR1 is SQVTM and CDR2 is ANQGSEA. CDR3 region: CSVEVGESYKQYF. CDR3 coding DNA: TGCAGCGTTGAAGTAGGGGAATCCTACAAACAGTACTTC.

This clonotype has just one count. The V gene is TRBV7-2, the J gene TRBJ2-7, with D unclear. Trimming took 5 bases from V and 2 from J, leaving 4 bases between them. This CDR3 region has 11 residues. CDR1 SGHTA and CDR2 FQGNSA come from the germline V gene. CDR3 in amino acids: CASSPTYEQYF. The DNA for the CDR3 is TGTGCCAGCAGCCCCACCTACGAGCAGTACTTC. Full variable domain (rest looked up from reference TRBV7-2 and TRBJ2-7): GAGVSQSPSNKVTEKGKDVELRCDPISGHTALYWYRQSLGQGLEFLIYFQGNSAPDKSGLPSDRFSAERTGGSVSTLTIQRTQQEDSAVYLCASSPTYEQYFGPGTRLTVT.

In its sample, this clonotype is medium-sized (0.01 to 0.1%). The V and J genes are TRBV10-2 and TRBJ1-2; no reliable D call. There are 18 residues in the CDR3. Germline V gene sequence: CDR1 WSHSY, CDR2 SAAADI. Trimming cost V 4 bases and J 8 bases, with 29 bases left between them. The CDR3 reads CASSAITPLDGPGSGYTF. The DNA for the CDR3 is TGCGCCAGCAGTGCTATAACCCCCCTTGATGGGCCGGGATCGGGCTACACCTTC.

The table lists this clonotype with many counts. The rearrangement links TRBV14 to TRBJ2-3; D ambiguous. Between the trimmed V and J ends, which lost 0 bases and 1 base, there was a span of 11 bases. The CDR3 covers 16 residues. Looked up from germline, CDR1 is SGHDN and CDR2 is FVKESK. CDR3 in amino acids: CASSQDPQRGTDTQYF. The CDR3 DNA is TGTGCCAGCAGCCAAGACCCCCAGCGAGGCACAGATACGCAGTATTTT.

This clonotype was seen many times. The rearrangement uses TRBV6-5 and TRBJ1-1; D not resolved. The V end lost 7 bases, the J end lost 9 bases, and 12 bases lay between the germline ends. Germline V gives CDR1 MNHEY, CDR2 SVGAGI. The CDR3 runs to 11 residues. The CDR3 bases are TGTGCCAGCATCATCGGGCCCCAAGCTTTCTTT. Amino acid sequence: CASIIGPQAFF.

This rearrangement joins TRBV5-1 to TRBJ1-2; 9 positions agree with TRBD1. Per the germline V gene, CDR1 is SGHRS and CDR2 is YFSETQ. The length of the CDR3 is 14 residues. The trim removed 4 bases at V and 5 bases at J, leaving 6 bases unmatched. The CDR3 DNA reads TGCGCCAGCAGCCAACCCGGGACAGGGTATGGCTACACCTTC. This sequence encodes CASSQPGTGYGYTF.

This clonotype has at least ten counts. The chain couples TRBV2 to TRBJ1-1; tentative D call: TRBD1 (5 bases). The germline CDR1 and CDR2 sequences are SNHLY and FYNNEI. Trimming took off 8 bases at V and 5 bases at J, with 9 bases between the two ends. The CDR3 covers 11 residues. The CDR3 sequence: CASRGGTEAFF. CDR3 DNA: TGTGCCAGCCGGGGGGGGACTGAAGCTTTCTTT.

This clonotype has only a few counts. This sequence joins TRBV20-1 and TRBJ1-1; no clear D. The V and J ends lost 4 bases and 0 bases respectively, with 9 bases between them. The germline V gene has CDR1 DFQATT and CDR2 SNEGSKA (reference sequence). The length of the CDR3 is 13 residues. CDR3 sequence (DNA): TGCAGTGCTACGGCGGTTATGAACACTGAAGCTTTCTTT. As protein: CSATAVMNTEAFF.

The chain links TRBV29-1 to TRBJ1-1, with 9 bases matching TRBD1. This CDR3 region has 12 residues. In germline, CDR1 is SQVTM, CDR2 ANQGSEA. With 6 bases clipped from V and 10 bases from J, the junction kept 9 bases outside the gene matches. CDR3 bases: TGCAGCGTCGACAGGGGGACTCGGGGAGCTTTCTTT. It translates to CSVDRGTRGAFF.

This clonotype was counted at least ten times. CDR3 residues: CASSPLDVEAFF. CDR3 bases: TGTGCCAGCAGTCCGCTCGACGTTGAAGCTTTCTTT. The chain joins TRBV28 to TRBJ1-1; D not certain. The CDR3 is 12 amino acids. Looked up from germline, CDR1 is MDHEN and CDR2 is SYDVKM. The V end was cut by 5 bases, the J end by 7 bases, with 11 bases between.

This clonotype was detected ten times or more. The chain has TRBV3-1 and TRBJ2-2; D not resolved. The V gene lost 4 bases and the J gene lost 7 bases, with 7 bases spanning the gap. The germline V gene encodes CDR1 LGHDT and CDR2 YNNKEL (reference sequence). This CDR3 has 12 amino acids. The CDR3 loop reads CASSPSRGELFF. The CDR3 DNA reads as TGTGCCAGCAGCCCGTCTCGCGGGGAGCTGTTTTTT.

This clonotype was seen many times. CDR3 sequence reads: CASGTGSTYGYTF. In DNA, the CDR3 is TGTGCCTCAGGGACAGGGTCGACCTATGGCTACACCTTC. V is TRBV30 and J is TRBJ1-2; 9 nucleotides agree with TRBD1. The CDR3 contains 13 residues. Trimming cost V 7 bases and J 4 bases; bases outside gene matches: 7. Germline-derived CDR1 and CDR2 are GTSNPN and SVGIG (reference sequence).

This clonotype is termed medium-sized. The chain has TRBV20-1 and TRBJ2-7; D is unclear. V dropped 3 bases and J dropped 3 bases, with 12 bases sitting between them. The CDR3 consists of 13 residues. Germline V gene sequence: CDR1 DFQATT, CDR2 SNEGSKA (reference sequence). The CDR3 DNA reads TGCAGTGCTAGTGCCAGGAACCACTACGAGCAGTACTTC. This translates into CSASARNHYEQYF.

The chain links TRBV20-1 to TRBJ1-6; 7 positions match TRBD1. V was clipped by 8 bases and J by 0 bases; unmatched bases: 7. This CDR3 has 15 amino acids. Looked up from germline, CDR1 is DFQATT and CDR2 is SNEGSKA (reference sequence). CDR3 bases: TGCAGTCCCCAGGGGGGTAGCTCCTATAATTCACCCCTCCACTTT. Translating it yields CSPQGGSSYNSPLHF.

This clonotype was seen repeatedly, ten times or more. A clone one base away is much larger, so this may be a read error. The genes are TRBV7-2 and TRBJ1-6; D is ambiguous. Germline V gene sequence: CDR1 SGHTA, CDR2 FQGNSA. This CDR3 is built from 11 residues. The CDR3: CVSSPDLTLHF. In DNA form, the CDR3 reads TGTGTCAGCAGCCCAGACCTCACCCTCCACTTT.